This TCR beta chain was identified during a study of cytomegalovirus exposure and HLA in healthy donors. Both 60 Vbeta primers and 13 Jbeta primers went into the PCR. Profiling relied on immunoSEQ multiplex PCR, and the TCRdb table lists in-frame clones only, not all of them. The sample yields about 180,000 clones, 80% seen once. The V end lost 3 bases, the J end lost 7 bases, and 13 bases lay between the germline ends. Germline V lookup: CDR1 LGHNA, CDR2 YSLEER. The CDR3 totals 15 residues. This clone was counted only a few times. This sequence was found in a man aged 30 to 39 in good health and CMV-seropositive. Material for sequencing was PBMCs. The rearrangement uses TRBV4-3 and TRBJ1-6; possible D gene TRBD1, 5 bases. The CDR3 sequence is CASSQAGWGNSPLHF. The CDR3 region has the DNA TGCGCCAGCAGCCAGGCGGGATGGGGGAATTCACCCCTCCACTTT.